What follows are 32 T cell receptor beta chains derived from one specimen sequenced in a study of blood T cell repertoires in COVID-19. Sequencing was performed with immunoSEQ multiplex PCR; in TCRdb, only in-frame clones are kept and a portion is missing. Of 250,000 to 300,000 clones listed, 89% were seen once; the top ten hold 1.7%. Sequenced material: PBMCs or T cells enriched from blood (not recorded which). The source is a middle-aged woman who had recovered from COVID-19.

Written as DNA, the CDR3 is TGTGCCAGTACAAGACAGGGTAACAATGAGCAGTTCTTC. Encoded protein: CASTRQGNNEQFF. The chain employs TRBV19 and TRBJ2-1, with 7 bases aligning to TRBD1. With 7 bases clipped from V and 5 bases from J, the junction kept 5 bases outside the gene matches. The CDR3 contains 13 residues. Germline values: CDR1 LNHDA, CDR2 SQIVND (reference sequence). Supplemented by reference TRBV19 and TRBJ2-1, the full variable domain reads DGGITQSPKYLFRKEGQNVTLSCEQNLNHDAMYWYRQDPGQGLRLIYYSQIVNDFQKGDIAEGYSVSREKKESFPLTVTSAQKNPTAFYLCASTRQGNNEQFFGPGTRLTVL.

The chain couples TRBV6-5 to TRBJ2-1; 8 positions agree with TRBD1. The CDR3 covers 14 residues. Germline assignment: CDR1 MNHEY and CDR2 SVGAGI. The J segment lost 4 bases and the V segment lost 4 bases, leaving 3 bases of the junction unmatched. The CDR3 DNA reads as TGTGCCAGCAGTTTCCGGACAGGGTACAATGAGCAGTTCTTC. Amino acid sequence: CASSFRTGYNEQFF.

This chain connects TRBV15 to TRBJ1-2; D uncertain. The germline V gene encodes CDR1 LNHNV and CDR2 YYDKDF (reference sequence). The CDR3 is 13 residues long. Trimming stripped 0 bases from V and 8 bases from J, with 10 bases between. The CDR3 DNA is TGTGCCACCAGCAGAGATTTAGCCAACGGCTACACCTTC. Its translation is CATSRDLANGYTF. The whole variable domain, remainder taken from reference TRBV15 and TRBJ1-2, is DAMVIQNPRYQVTQFGKPVTLSCSQTLNHNVMYWYQQKSSQAPKLLFHYYDKDFNNEADTPDNFQSRRPNTSFCFLDIRSPGLGDTAMYLCATSRDLANGYTFGSGTRLTVV.

The rearrangement links TRBV30 to TRBJ2-3; 8 bases match TRBD1. The CDR3 runs to 14 residues. J gave up 1 base and V 4 bases, and 4 bases lay outside the gene matches. Germline loops: CDR1 GTSNPN, CDR2 SVGIG (reference sequence). CDR3 residues: CAWTSRGRTDTQYF. CDR3 nucleotides: TGTGCCTGGACCTCCAGGGGGCGCACAGATACGCAGTATTTT.

This clone was found once. The rearrangement joins TRBV4-1 to TRBJ2-1; 7 bases fit TRBD2. With 0 bases clipped from V and 8 bases from J, the junction kept 7 bases outside the gene matches. Per the germline V gene, CDR1 is MGHRA and CDR2 is YSYEKL. CDR3 length: 15 residues. The CDR3 protein is CASSQDATSSDEQFF. CDR3 nucleotides: TGCGCCAGCAGCCAAGACGCGACTAGCTCTGATGAGCAGTTCTTC.

The chain links TRBV5-1 to TRBJ1-4; D is ambiguous. The V end was cut by 0 bases, the J end by 3 bases, with 6 bases between. The length of the CDR3 is 14 residues. Germline CDR1 and CDR2: SGHRS and YFSETQ. CDR3 protein: CASSLELPNEKLFF. In nucleotides, the CDR3 is TGCGCCAGCAGCTTGGAACTACCTAATGAAAAACTGTTTTTT.

Only one count was recorded for this clone. This chain uses TRBV4-1 with TRBJ2-6, with 8 bases lining up with TRBD1. Unmatched junction bases numbered 5, after V lost 3 bases and J lost 4 bases. The CDR3 extends over 16 amino acids. Germline V gives CDR1 MGHRA, CDR2 YSYEKL. CDR3 DNA: TGCGCCAGCAGCCAGGGACAGGCTTCCGGGGCCAACGTCCTGACTTTC. Translation gives CASSQGQASGANVLTF.

V gene TRBV5-1 combines with J gene TRBJ2-5, with 9 bases aligning to TRBD1. The CDR3 runs 15 residues. The trim removed 7 bases at V and 1 base at J, leaving 8 bases unmatched. Germline V gene lookup returns CDR1 SGHRS and CDR2 YFSETQ. The CDR3 coding sequence is TGCGCCAGCTCCTCCGGGACAGGGACCCAAGAGACCCAGTACTTC. Protein sequence: CASSSGTGTQETQYF.

The chain has TRBV11-2 and TRBJ1-1; 7 bases fit TRBD1. The CDR3 spans 14 residues. The germline V gene encodes CDR1 SGHAT and CDR2 FQNNGV. V trimming: 1 base; J trimming: 5 bases; junction bases outside the gene matches: 4. DNA for the CDR3: TGTGCCAGCAGCTTAGTCCGGGACAGAACTGAAGCTTTCTTT. It is translated as CASSLVRDRTEAFF. Full variable domain (missing parts from reference TRBV11-2 and TRBJ1-1): EAGVAQSPRYKIIEKRQSVAFWCNPISGHATLYWYQQILGQGPKLLIQFQNNGVVDDSQLPKDRFSAERLKGVDSTLKIQPAKLEDSAVYLCASSLVRDRTEAFFGQGTRLTVV.

This clone was seen only a few times. This chain joins TRBV5-1 and TRBJ2-1; TRBD2 matches at 11 bases. Looked up from germline, CDR1 is SGHRS and CDR2 is YFSETQ. Unmatched junction bases numbered 14, after V lost 1 base and J lost 5 bases. The CDR3 has 19 residues. The CDR3 sequence: CASSLYGASGRRTNNEQFF. DNA for the CDR3: TGCGCCAGCAGCTTGTACGGAGCTAGCGGGAGGAGAACTAACAATGAGCAGTTCTTC.

This clone occurred once. The chain links TRBV5-1 to TRBJ1-3; 7 positions agree with TRBD1. The CDR3 is 18 amino acids. CDR1 is SGHRS and CDR2 is YFSETQ in the germline V gene. Unmatched junction bases numbered 9, after V lost 0 bases and J lost 0 bases. CDR3 sequence (DNA): TGCGCCAGCAGCTTGGCCCTCCAGGCAGGGGGCTCTGGAAACACCATATATTTT. It yields the protein CASSLALQAGGSGNTIYF.

The rearrangement uses TRBV19 and TRBJ2-2, with a possible D match to TRBD1 (5 bases). The germline CDR1 and CDR2 sequences are LNHDA and SQIVND (reference sequence). The V end was cut by 6 bases, the J end by 2 bases, with 10 bases between. This CDR3 contains 14 residues. Here the CDR3 reads CASRAGRNTGELFF. CDR3 nucleotide sequence: TGTGCCAGTAGGGCAGGGCGCAACACCGGGGAGCTGTTTTTT.

The rearrangement links TRBV6-5 to TRBJ2-1; no reliable D call. Germline loops: CDR1 MNHEY, CDR2 SVGAGI. CDR3 length equals 15 residues. V lost 9 bases, J lost 2 bases, and 17 bases lay in between. The CDR3 sequence is CASSRLSYPYNEQFF. The CDR3 DNA reads TGTGCCAGTAGCCGCCTGAGCTATCCCTACAATGAGCAGTTCTTC.

The chain carries TRBV18 and TRBJ1-1; 8 nucleotides align to TRBD1. V gave up 3 bases and J gave up 4 bases; unmatched junction bases: 10. Germline CDR1 KGHSH, CDR2 LQKENI. CDR3 length: 16 residues. CDR3 in amino acids: CASSPGAGGEGTEAFF. For the CDR3, the DNA is TGTGCCAGCTCACCCGGGGCAGGGGGCGAAGGCACTGAAGCTTTCTTT.

This clone was detected only once. The rearrangement uses TRBV19 and TRBJ1-4; a weak D match, TRBD1 (6 bases). V lost 4 bases and J lost 5, with 17 bases in between. Germline V gene sequence: CDR1 LNHDA, CDR2 SQIVND (reference sequence). The length of the CDR3 is 16 residues. Here the CDR3 reads CASSKPTTGTNEKLFF. In DNA form, the CDR3 reads TGTGCCAGTAGTAAACCGACGACAGGTACGAATGAAAAACTGTTTTTT.

The genes are TRBV9 and TRBJ2-7; 14 bases fit TRBD2. This CDR3 region has 15 residues. The junction had 3 bases not matched to a gene; V was cut back by 2 bases and J by 5 bases. Germline V CDR1 and CDR2: SGDLS, YYNGEE. CDR3 in amino acids: CASSVMGLAGDEQYF. In nucleotides, the CDR3 is TGTGCCAGCAGCGTTATGGGACTAGCGGGAGACGAGCAGTACTTC.

The rearrangement links TRBV5-4 to TRBJ2-1; 11 bases line up with TRBD2. Germline CDR1 and CDR2: SGHNT and YYREEE (reference sequence). CDR3 size: 16 residues. The V and J ends lost 4 bases and 7 bases, in that order; junction bases with no gene match: 10. CDR3 loop: CASSPLSGRDMNEQFF. In DNA form, the CDR3 reads TGTGCCAGCAGCCCCCTTAGCGGGAGGGATATGAATGAGCAGTTCTTC.

V and J are TRBV4-3 and TRBJ2-5, with 13 positions matching TRBD2. Germline loops: CDR1 LGHNA, CDR2 YSLEER. Trimming cost V 1 base and J 5 bases; bases outside gene matches: 13. CDR3 length: 19 residues. The CDR3 DNA reads as TGCGCCAGCAGCCAAGTGTGGGGAGGACTAGCGGGAGCAGGGGAGACCCAGTACTTC. This translates into CASSQVWGGLAGAGETQYF.

The genes are TRBV5-1 and TRBJ1-2; 9 bases fit TRBD1. CDR3 length: 15 amino acids. Looked up from germline, CDR1 is SGHRS and CDR2 is YFSETQ. J was trimmed by 6 bases and V by 3 bases; bases with no gene match: 9. CDR3 in DNA: TGCGCCAGCAGCTCACCCGGGACAGGGACGGATGGCTACACCTTC. This translates into CASSSPGTGTDGYTF.

The V call is TRBV15, the J call TRBJ1-5; 7 positions match TRBD1. From germline, CDR1 is LNHNV and CDR2 YYDKDF (reference sequence). The CDR3 has 15 amino acids. V gave up 3 bases and J gave up 4 bases; unmatched junction bases: 6. CDR3 sequence: CATSSNTGENQPQHF. DNA for the CDR3: TGTGCCACCAGCAGCAACACAGGGGAAAATCAGCCCCAGCATTTT.

The chain links TRBV19 to TRBJ2-1, with 9 bases fitting TRBD1. Per the germline V gene, CDR1 is LNHDA and CDR2 is SQIVND (reference sequence). The CDR3 runs 15 residues. The ends lost 5 bases at V and 3 bases at J; junction bases unmatched: 5. DNA of the CDR3: TGTGCCAGTAGTTGGGACAGGGTGGGCTACAATGAGCAGTTCTTC. Protein: CASSWDRVGYNEQFF.

V gene TRBV12-3 or TRBV12-4 combines with J gene TRBJ1-3; maybe TRBD1 (5 bases). Trimming stripped 8 bases from V and 8 bases from J, with 16 bases between. The CDR3 spans 13 residues. The CDR3 protein is CASGYRGIDTIYF. CDR3 in DNA: TGTGCCAGCGGCTATCGGGGGATAGACACCATATATTTT.

The chain combines TRBV3-1 (or the pseudogene TRBV3-2) with TRBJ1-2; possible D gene TRBD1, 6 bases. CDR1 is LGHDT, CDR2 YNNKEL, per germline (reference sequence). The CDR3 spans 17 residues. Trimming took 4 bases from V and 8 from J, leaving 26 bases between them. The CDR3, as DNA: TGTGCCAGCAGCCCTAAGGGGCGGGGGCGAATAAAGGCCGGCTACACCTTC. Translating it yields CASSPKGRGRIKAGYTF.

The chain recombines TRBV18 with TRBJ2-7; TRBD2 agrees at 8 bases. Germline CDR1 and CDR2: KGHSH and LQKENI. The CDR3 is 15 residues long. V trimming: 2 bases; J trimming: 2 bases; junction bases outside the gene matches: 5. The CDR3 protein is CASSPRTSRPYEQYF. The CDR3 region has the DNA TGTGCCAGCTCACCAAGGACTAGCAGACCCTACGAGCAGTACTTC.

On this clone itself: This sample also contains other DNA sequences that code for the same CDR3. The chain joins TRBV5-1 to TRBJ2-7; the match to TRBD1 covers 10 bases. The ends lost 0 bases at V and 0 bases at J; junction bases unmatched: 3. Looked up from germline, CDR1 is SGHRS and CDR2 is YFSETQ. The CDR3 is made up of 16 amino acids. The CDR3 DNA is TGCGCCAGCAGCTTGGCGGGACAGGGGTCCTCCTACGAGCAGTACTTC. Encoded protein: CASSLAGQGSSYEQYF. Drawing the rest from reference TRBV5-1 and TRBJ2-7, the complete variable domain is KAGVTQTPRYLIKTRGQQVTLSCSPISGHRSVSWYQQTPGQGLQFLFEYFSETQRNKGNFPGRFSGRQFSNSRSEMNVSTLELGDSALYLCASSLAGQGSSYEQYFGPGTRLTVT.

The chain recombines TRBV9 with TRBJ1-2; D ambiguous. CDR1 is SGDLS, CDR2 YYNGEE, per germline. Trimming removed 3 bases from V and 13 bases from J, with 10 bases in between. The CDR3 has 10 residues. As DNA, the CDR3 is TGTGCCAGCAGCGGCCGGGTTCCCACCTTC. This sequence encodes CASSGRVPTF.

The J gene is TRBJ1-6, the V gene TRBV11-2, with 9 positions matching TRBD1. Germline lookup yields CDR1 SGHAT and CDR2 FQNNGV. Unmatched junction bases numbered 8, after V lost 4 bases and J lost 10 bases. The CDR3 is 15 amino acids. CDR3 DNA: TGTGCCAGCAGCTCCACAGGGGGCGCAGAGTCACCCCTCCACTTT. Its protein product is CASSSTGGAESPLHF.

J is TRBJ1-2 and V is TRBV7-3, with D unclear. CDR3 length: 16 amino acids. V gave up 2 bases and J gave up 2 bases, with 15 bases separating them. CDR1 is SGHTA, CDR2 FQGTGA, per germline. In nucleotides, the CDR3 is TGTGCCAGCAGCTTATTTACTCCTGGGGAGAACTATGGCTACACCTTC. Translating gives CASSLFTPGENYGYTF.

The V call is TRBV15, the J call TRBJ1-1, with no clear D. V lost 1 base and J 0 bases, leaving 9 bases between the germline ends. CDR1 and CDR2 from the germline V gene are LNHNV and YYDKDF (reference sequence). CDR3 size: 15 residues. The CDR3 DNA sequence: TGTGCCACCAGCAGAGGGTACGGGATGAACACTGAAGCTTTCTTT. The encoded protein is CATSRGYGMNTEAFF.

The rearrangement joins TRBV3-1 (or the pseudogene TRBV3-2) to TRBJ2-7, with 8 nucleotides matching TRBD2. Germline V gives CDR1 LGHDT, CDR2 YNNKEL (reference sequence). V lost 3 bases and J lost 5; bases outside the gene matches: 9. CDR3 length equals 15 residues. As DNA, the CDR3 is TGTGCCAGCAGCCAGACCGGGACTAGAGTACACGAGCAGTACTTC. It specifies CASSQTGTRVHEQYF.

This rearrangement joins TRBV5-1 to TRBJ1-2, with 9 bases that match TRBD1. Germline V gives CDR1 SGHRS, CDR2 YFSETQ. Losses at the gene ends were 3 bases for V and 8 bases for J; bases not matched to a gene: 5. The CDR3 runs 13 residues. As DNA, the CDR3 is TGCGCCAGCAGCTCACAGGGGGCTTGGGGCTACACCTTC. As protein: CASSSQGAWGYTF.

The gene calls are TRBV5-5 and TRBJ1-2; D is perhaps TRBD1 (6 bases). This CDR3 has 14 amino acids. CDR1 is SGHKS, CDR2 YYEKEE, per germline (reference sequence). The V gene lost 4 bases and the J gene lost 5 bases, with 15 bases spanning the gap. This chain's CDR3 is CASSLQGPTYGYTF. CDR3 in DNA: TGTGCCAGCAGCCTACAGGGTCCCACGTATGGCTACACCTTC. The full variable domain, in which reference TRBV5-5 and TRBJ1-2 provide the parts outside the CDR3, is DAGVTQSPTHLIKTRGQQVTLRCSPISGHKSVSWYQQVLGQGPQFIFQYYEKEERGRGNFPDRFSARQFPNYSSELNVNALLLGDSALYLCASSLQGPTYGYTFGSGTRLTVV.